This T cell receptor beta chain was identified during a study of T cell responses to AZD1222 COVID-19 vaccine. Whole-study findings and limits: Spike-wide coverage was observed for vaccine-associated CD4 TCRs, with dominant responses at 160-218 and 743-854.

Second-dose intervals near 4 or 12 weeks were combined. Germline values: CDR1 MGHDK, CDR2 SYGVNS. V was shortened by 4 bases and J by 5 bases, with 8 bases between the two germline ends. The CDR3 runs 12 residues. Libraries were prepared by immunoSEQ multiplex PCR; TCRdb keeps only in-frame clonotypes and omits some of them. The table lists more than 85,000 clones, approximately 92% of them singletons. Comment on this clone: Antigen specificity is unknown.

This receptor was obtained from an adult who received the AZD1222 COVID-19 vaccine. The V gene is TRBV25-1, the J gene TRBJ2-5; the D is unclear. This specimen was peripheral blood, taken 28 days after the second AZD1222 dose. As DNA, the CDR3 is TGTGCCAGCAGTGGGAAGTCGGAGACCCAGTACTTC. Encoded protein: CASSGKSETQYF.